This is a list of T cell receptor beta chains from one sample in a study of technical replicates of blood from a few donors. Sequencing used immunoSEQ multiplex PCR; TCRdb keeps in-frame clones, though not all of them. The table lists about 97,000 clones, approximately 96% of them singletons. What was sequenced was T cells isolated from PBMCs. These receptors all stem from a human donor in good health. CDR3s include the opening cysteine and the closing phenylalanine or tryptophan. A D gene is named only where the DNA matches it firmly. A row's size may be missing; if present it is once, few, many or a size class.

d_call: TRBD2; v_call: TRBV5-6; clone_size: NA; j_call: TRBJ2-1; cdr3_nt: TGTGCCAGCAGCTTAGCACTAGCGGGAGGGCCGGATGAGCAGTTCTTC; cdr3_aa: CASSLALAGGPDEQFF
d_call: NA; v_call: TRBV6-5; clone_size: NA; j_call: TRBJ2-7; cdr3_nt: TGTGCCAGCAGTGCCCTATACGAGCAGTACTTC; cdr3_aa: CASSALYEQYF
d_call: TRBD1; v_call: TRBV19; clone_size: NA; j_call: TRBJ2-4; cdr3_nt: TGTGCCAGTAGTGCGGACAGGGGTTACATTCAGTACTTC; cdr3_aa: CASSADRGYIQYF
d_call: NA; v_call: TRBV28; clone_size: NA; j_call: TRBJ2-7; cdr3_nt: TGTGCCAGCAGTTTATACTACCGGGATAGCGGCGAGCAGTACTTC; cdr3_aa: CASSLYYRDSGEQYF
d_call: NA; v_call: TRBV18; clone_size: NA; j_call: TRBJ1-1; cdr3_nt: TGTGCCAGCTCAATCCCGGGGACTGAAGCTTTCTTT; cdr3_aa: CASSIPGTEAFF
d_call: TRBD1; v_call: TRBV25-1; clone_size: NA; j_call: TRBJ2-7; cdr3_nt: TGTGCCAGCAGTGGGACAGGAGCCTACGAGCAGTACTTC; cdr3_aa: CASSGTGAYEQYF
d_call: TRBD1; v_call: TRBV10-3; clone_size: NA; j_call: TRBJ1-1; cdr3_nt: TGTGCCACGCGGACCGGGACAGGGTCTGAAGCTTTCTTT; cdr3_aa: CATRTGTGSEAFF
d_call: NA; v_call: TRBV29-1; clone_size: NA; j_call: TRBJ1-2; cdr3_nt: TGCAGCGTTGTGGGCAGGGGCAGAGAGGGCTACACCTTC; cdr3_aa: CSVVGRGREGYTF
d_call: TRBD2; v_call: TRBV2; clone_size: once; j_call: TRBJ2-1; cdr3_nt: TGTGCCAGCAGTGAACTATATGGGCGGGAGCACAATGAGCAGTTCTTC; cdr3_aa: CASSELYGREHNEQFF
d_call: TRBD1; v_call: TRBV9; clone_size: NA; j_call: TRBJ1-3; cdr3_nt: TGTGCCAGCAGCGTAGACAGGGGAGGTGGAAACACCATATATTTT; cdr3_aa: CASSVDRGGGNTIYF
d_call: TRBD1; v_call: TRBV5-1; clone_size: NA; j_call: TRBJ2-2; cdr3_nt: TGCGCCAGCAGCCTTCAGGGGGCGTGGACCGGGGAGCTGTTTTTT; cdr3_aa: CASSLQGAWTGELFF
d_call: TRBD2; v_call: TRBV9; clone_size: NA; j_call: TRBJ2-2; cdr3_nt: TGTGCCAGCAGCGTCCTAGCGGACGCGAACACCGGGGAGCTGTTTTTT; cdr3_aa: CASSVLADANTGELFF
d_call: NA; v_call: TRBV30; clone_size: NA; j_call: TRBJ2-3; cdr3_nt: TGTGCCTGGAACAACGACAGGCTAGGGCAAGATACGCAGTATTTT; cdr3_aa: CAWNNDRLGQDTQYF
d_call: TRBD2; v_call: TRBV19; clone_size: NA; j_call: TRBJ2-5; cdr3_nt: TGTGCCGGTCTACTAGCTGGCGGGGGAGAGACCCAGTACTTC; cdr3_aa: CAGLLAGGGETQYF
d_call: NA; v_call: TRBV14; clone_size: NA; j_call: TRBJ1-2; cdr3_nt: TGTGCCAGCAGCCCTTATCCTTTCTATGGCTACACCTTC; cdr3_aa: CASSPYPFYGYTF
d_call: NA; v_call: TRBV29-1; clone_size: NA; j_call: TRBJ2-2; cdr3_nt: TGCAGCGTCATAACAGGGAACACCGGGGAGCTGTTTTTT; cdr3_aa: CSVITGNTGELFF
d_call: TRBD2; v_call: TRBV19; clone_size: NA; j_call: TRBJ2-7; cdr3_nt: TGTGCCAGTAGGGCCCCGCAGGGACTAGCGGGAGACTTTAACTTC; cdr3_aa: CASRAPQGLAGDFNF
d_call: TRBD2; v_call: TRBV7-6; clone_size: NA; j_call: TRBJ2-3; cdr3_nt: TGTGCCAGCAGCCTATATATAGCGGGTCCTAGCACAGATACGCAGTATTTT; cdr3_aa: CASSLYIAGPSTDTQYF
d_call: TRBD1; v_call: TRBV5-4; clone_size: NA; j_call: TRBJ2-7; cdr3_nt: TGTGCCAGCAGTCCCGGGACAGTCTACGAGCAGTACTTC; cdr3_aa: CASSPGTVYEQYF
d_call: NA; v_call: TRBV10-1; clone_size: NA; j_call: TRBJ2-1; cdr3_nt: TGCGCCAGCAGCACAACAGGGAGCTCCTACAATGAGCAGTTCTTC; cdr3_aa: CASSTTGSSYNEQFF
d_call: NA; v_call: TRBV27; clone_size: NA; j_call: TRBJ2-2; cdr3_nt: TGTGCCAGCAGTCCAGGTTCCTACACCGGGGAGCTGTTTTTT; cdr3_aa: CASSPGSYTGELFF
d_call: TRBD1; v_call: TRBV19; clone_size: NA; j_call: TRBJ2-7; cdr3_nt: TGTGCCAGTAGAGTGAATACGGACAGGGGCCACGAGCAGTACTTC; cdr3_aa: CASRVNTDRGHEQYF
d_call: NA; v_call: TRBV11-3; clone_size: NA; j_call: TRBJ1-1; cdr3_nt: TGTGCCAGCAGCCCAGGACAGAAGGCTGAAGCTTTCTTT; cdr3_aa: CASSPGQKAEAFF
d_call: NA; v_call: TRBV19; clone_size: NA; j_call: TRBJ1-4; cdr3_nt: TGTGCCAGTAAAGGCAGGGGATCGGAAAAACTGTTTTTT; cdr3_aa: CASKGRGSEKLFF
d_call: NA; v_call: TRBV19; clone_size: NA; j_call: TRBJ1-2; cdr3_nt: TGTGCCAGTAGTATAAGCAGGGGTTCTAACTATGGCTACACCTTC; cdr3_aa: CASSISRGSNYGYTF
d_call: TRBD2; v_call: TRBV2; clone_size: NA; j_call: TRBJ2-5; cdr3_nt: TGTGCCAGCAGACTCGGACTAGCCAAAGAGACCCAGTACTTC; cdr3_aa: CASRLGLAKETQYF
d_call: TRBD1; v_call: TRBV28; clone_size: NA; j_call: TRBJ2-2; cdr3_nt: TGTGCCAGCAGTACCGGACAGGGGGCGTACACCGGGGAGCTGTTTTTT; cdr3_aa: CASSTGQGAYTGELFF
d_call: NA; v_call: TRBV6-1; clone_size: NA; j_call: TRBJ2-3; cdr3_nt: TGTGCCAGCAGACCTAATACAGATACGCAGTATTTT; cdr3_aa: CASRPNTDTQYF
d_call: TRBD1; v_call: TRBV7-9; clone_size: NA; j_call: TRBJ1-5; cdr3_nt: TGTGCCAGCAGCTCGGGACAGAATAGCAATCAGCCCCAGCATTTT; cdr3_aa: CASSSGQNSNQPQHF
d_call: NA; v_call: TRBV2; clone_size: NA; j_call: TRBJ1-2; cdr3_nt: TGTGCCAGAAGAACTTCAAATTATGGCTACACCTTC; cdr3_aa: CARRTSNYGYTF
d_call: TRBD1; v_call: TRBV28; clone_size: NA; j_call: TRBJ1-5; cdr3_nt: TGTGCCAGCAGTTCCGTGGCCGGGACAGCCTCTAATCAGCCCCAGCATTTT; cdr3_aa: CASSSVAGTASNQPQHF
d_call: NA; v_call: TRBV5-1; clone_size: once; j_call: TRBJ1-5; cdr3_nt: TGCGCCAGCAGCTTGGCTGGACAAGGAAATCAGCCCCAGCATTTT; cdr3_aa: CASSLAGQGNQPQHF
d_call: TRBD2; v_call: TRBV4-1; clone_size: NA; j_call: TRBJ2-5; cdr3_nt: TGCGCCAGCAGCCAAGAAAAGGACTTAGCGGGTGGTGAAGAGACCCAGTACTTC; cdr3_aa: CASSQEKDLAGGEETQYF
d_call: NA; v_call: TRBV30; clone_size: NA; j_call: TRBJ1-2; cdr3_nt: TGTGCCTGGGCCCCAGAGGACTTCTATGGCTACACCTTC; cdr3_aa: CAWAPEDFYGYTF
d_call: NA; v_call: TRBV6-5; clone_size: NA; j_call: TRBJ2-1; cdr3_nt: TGTGCCAGCAGACCTACAGGCAATGAGCAGTTCTTC; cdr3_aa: CASRPTGNEQFF
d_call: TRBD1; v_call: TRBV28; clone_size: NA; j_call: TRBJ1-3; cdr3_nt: TGTGCCAGCAGCTGGGACAGCTCTGGAAACACCATATATTTT; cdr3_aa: CASSWDSSGNTIYF
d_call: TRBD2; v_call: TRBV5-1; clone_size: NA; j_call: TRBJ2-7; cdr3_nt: TGCGCCAGCAGCTTGATAGCGGGAAGCTACGAGCAGTACTTC; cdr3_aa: CASSLIAGSYEQYF
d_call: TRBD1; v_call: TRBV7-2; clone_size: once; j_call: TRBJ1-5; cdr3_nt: TGTGCCAGCAGCCCTGGACAGGGGAAAGGCAATCAGCCCCAGCATTTT; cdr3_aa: CASSPGQGKGNQPQHF
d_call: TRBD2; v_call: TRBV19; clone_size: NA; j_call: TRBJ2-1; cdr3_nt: TGTGCCAGTAGTCCCCTTTTCGAGCGGGAGGGCAATGAGCAGTTCTTC; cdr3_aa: CASSPLFEREGNEQFF
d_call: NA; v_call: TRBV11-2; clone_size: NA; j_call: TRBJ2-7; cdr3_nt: TGTGCCAGCAGCTTAGATTCCAGGGCTATCTCCTACGAGCAGTACTTC; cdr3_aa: CASSLDSRAISYEQYF
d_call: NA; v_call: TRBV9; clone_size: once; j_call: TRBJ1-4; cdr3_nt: TGTGCCAGCAGCGGACCAGGGGCAACTAATGAAAAACTGTTTTTT; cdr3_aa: CASSGPGATNEKLFF
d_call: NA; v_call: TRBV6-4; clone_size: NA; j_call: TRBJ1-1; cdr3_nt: TGTGCCAGCAGAATAAACAGGGTTTTTGACGACACTGAAGCTTTCTTT; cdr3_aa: CASRINRVFDDTEAFF
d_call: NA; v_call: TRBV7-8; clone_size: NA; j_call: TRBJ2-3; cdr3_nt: TGTGCCAGCAGCTTGGGACTCGCCAGGATCACAGATACGCAGTATTTT; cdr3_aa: CASSLGLARITDTQYF
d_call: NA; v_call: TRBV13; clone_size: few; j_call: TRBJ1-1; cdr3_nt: TGTGCCAGCAGAAATACAGGGTTCACTGAAGCTTTCTTT; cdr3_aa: CASRNTGFTEAFF
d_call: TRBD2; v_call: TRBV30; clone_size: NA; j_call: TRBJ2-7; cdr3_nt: TGTGCCTGGAGTGTACTAGCGGGCTACGAGCAGTACTTC; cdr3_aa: CAWSVLAGYEQYF
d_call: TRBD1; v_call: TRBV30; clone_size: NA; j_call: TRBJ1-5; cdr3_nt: TGTGCCTGGGGGGACAGCCTTACTAATCAGCCCCAGCATTTT; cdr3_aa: CAWGDSLTNQPQHF
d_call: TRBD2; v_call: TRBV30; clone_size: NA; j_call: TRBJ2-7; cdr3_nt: TGTGCCTCTAGCGGGACAACCTACGAGCAGTACTTC; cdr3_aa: CASSGTTYEQYF
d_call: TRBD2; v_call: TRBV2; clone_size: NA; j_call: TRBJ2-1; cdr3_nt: TGTGCCAGCACCTTGGGACTAGCGGGATCTGAGCAGTTCTTC; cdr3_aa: CASTLGLAGSEQFF
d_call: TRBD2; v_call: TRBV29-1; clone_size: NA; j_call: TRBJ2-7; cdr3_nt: TGCAGCGTTAATACCCGGGACTATCCCTACGAGCAGTACTTC; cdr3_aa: CSVNTRDYPYEQYF